The sequence of this TCR beta chain was determined in a study of blood T cell repertoires in COVID-19. Profiling relied on immunoSEQ multiplex PCR, and the TCRdb table lists in-frame clones only, not all of them. This table holds 200,000 to 250,000 clones, around 81% found once. The CDR3 spans 12 residues. V was clipped by 4 bases and J by 7 bases, with 9 bases between them. Germline V CDR1 and CDR2: SGDLS, YYNGEE. This clone was counted once. The specimen sequenced was peripheral blood. V gene TRBV9 combines with J gene TRBJ2-1, with a weak D call TRBD2 (5 bases). The clonotype was recovered from a woman aged 25 to 45 who had recovered from COVID-19. The CDR3 DNA follows: TGTGCCAGCAGCCTACCGGGGAATGAGCAGTTCTTC. This encodes CASSLPGNEQFF.